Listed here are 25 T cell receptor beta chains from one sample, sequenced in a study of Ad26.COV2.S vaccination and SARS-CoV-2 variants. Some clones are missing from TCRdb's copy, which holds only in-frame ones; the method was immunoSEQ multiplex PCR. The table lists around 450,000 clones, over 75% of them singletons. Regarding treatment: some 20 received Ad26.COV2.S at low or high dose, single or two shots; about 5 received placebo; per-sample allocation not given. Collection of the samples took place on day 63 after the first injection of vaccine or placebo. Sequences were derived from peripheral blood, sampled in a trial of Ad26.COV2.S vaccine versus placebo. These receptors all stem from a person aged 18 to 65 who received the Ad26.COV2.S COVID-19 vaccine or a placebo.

The CDR3 loop reads CATRDRAYEQYF. The CDR3 nucleotides read TGTGCCACCAGGGACAGGGCCTACGAGCAGTACTTC. The chain joins TRBV19 to TRBJ2-7; TRBD1 agrees at 9 bases. Germline V gene data show CDR1 as LNHDA and CDR2 as SQIVND (reference sequence). V lost 10 bases and J lost 2; bases outside the gene matches: 3. The CDR3 length is 12 residues. Full variable domain (rest looked up from reference TRBV19 and TRBJ2-7): DGGITQSPKYLFRKEGQNVTLSCEQNLNHDAMYWYRQDPGQGLRLIYYSQIVNDFQKGDIAEGYSVSREKKESFPLTVTSAQKNPTAFYLCATRDRAYEQYFGPGTRLTVT.

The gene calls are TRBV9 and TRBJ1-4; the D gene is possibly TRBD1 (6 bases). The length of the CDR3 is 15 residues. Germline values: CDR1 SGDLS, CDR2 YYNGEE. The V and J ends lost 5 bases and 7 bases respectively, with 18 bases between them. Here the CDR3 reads CASSWGQGTPEKLFF. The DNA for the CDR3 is TGTGCCAGCAGTTGGGGGCAGGGGACCCCTGAAAAACTGTTTTTT.

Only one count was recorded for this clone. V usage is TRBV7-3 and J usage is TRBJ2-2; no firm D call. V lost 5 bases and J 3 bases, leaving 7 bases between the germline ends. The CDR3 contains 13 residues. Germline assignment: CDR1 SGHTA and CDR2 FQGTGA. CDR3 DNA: TGTGCCAGCAGCCTAGGGCACACCGGGGAGCTGTTTTTT. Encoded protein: CASSLGHTGELFF.

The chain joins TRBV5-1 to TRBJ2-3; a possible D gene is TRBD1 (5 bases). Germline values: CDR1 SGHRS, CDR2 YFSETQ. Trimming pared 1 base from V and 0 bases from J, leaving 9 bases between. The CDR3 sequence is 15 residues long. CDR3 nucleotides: TGCGCCAGCAGCTTGCCGGACACTAGCACAGATACGCAGTATTTT. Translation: CASSLPDTSTDTQYF.

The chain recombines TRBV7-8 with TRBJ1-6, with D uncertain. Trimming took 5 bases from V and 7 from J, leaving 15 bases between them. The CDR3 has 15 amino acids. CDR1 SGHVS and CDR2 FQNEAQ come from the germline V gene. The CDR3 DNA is TGTGCCAGCAGCCCCCCCCGGCAGCTCAATTCACCCCTCCACTTT. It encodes CASSPPRQLNSPLHF.

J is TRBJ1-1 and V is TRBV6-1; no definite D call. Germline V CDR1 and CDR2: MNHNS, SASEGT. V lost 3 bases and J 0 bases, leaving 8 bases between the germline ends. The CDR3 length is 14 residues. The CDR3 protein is CASSDGILNTEAFF. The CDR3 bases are TGTGCCAGCAGTGACGGAATATTGAACACTGAAGCTTTCTTT.

The CDR3 is CASSIGPGSHNEQFF. The DNA of the CDR3 is TGTGCCAGTAGTATAGGTCCAGGGTCCCACAATGAGCAGTTCTTC. The V gene is TRBV19, the J gene TRBJ2-1, with a tentative D call TRBD1 (5 bases). V lost 1 base, J lost 5 bases, and 12 bases lay in between. CDR1 and CDR2 from the germline V gene are LNHDA and SQIVND (reference sequence). The CDR3 consists of 15 residues.

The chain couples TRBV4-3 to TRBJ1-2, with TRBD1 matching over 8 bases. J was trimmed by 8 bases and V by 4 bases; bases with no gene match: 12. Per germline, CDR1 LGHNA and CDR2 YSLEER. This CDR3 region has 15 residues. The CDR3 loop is CASSRGQGEGSGYTF. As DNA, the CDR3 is TGCGCCAGCAGCCGCGGACAGGGAGAAGGTTCGGGCTACACCTTC.

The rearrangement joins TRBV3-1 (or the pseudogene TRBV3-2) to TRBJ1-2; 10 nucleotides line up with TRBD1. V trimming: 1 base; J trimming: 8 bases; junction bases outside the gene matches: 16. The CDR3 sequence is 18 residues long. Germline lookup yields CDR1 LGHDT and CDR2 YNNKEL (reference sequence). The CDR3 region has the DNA TGTGCCAGCAGCCAAGGGACAGGGGGTTTAATAGGCTCTGGGGGCTACACCTTC. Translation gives CASSQGTGGLIGSGGYTF.

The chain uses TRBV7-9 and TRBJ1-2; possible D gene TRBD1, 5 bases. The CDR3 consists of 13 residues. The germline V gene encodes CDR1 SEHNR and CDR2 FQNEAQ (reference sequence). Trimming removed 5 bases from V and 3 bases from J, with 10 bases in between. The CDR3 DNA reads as TGTGCCAGCAGCCAACTGACAGACTATGGCTACACCTTC. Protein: CASSQLTDYGYTF.

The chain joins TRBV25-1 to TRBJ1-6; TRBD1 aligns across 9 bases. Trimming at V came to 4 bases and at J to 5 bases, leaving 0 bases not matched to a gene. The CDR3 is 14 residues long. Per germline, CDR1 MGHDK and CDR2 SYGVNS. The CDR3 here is CASSGTGDNSPLHF. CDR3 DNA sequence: TGTGCCAGCAGTGGGACAGGGGATAATTCACCCCTCCACTTT.

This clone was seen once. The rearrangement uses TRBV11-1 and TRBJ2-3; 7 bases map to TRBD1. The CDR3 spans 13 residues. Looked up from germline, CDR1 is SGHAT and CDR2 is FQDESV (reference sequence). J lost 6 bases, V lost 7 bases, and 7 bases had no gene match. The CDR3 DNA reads TGTGCCAGCACACTAGACAGGGCCGATACGCAGTATTTT. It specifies CASTLDRADTQYF.

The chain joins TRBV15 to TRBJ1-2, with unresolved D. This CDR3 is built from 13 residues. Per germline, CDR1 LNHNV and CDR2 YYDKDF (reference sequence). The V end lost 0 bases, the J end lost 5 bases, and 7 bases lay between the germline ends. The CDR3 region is CATSRDESYGYTF. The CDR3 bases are TGTGCCACCAGCAGAGATGAGAGTTATGGCTACACCTTC.

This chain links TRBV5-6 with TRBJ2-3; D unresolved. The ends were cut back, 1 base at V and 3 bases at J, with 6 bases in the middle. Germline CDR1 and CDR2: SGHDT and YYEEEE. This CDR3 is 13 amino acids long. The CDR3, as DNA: TGTGCCAGCAGCTTGCCATCTACAGATACGCAGTATTTT. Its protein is CASSLPSTDTQYF.

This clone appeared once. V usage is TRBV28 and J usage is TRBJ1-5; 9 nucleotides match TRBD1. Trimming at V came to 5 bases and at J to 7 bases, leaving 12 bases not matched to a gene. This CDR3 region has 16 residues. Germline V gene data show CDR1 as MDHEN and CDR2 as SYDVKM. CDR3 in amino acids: CASSPRGTGTRQPQHF. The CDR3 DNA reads TGTGCCAGCAGTCCTAGGGGGACAGGGACGAGGCAGCCCCAGCATTTT. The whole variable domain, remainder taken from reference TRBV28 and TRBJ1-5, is DVKVTQSSRYLVKRTGEKVFLECVQDMDHENMFWYRQDPGLGLRLIYFSYDVKMKEKGDIPEGYSVSREKKERFSLILESASTNQTSMYLCASSPRGTGTRQPQHFGDGTRLSIL.

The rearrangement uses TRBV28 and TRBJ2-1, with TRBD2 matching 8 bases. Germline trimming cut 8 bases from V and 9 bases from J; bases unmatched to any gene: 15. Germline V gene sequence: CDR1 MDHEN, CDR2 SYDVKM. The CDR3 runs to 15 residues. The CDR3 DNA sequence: TGTGCCAGCGCCATACCACAGCGGGGGTCCCCTGAGCAGTTCTTC. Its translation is CASAIPQRGSPEQFF.

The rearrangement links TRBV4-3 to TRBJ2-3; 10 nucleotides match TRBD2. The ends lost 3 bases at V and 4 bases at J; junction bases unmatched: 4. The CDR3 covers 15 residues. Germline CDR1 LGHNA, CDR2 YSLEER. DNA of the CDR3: TGCGCCAGCAGCCAGGGACTAGCGTTTGCAGATACGCAGTATTTT. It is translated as CASSQGLAFADTQYF.

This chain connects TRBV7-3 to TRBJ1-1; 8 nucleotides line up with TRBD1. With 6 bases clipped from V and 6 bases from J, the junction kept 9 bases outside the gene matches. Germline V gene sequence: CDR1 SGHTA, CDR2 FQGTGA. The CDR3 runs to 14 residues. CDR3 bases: TGTGCCAGCAGTATAAGACAGGGGATCCCTGAAGCTTTCTTT. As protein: CASSIRQGIPEAFF.

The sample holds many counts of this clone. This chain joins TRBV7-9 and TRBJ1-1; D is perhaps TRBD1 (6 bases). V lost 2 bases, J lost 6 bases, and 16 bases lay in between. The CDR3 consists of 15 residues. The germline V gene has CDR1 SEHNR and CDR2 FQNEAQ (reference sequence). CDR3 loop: CASSLSLTGWAEAFF. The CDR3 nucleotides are TGTGCCAGCAGCTTATCACTCACAGGGTGGGCTGAAGCTTTCTTT.

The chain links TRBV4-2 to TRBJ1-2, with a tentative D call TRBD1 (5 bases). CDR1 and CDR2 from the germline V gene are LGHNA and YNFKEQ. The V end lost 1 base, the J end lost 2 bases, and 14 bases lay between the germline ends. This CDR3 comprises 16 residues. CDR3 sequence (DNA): TGTGCCAGCAGCCAAGGGTCGGTGACAGACAACTATGGCTACACCTTC. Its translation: CASSQGSVTDNYGYTF.

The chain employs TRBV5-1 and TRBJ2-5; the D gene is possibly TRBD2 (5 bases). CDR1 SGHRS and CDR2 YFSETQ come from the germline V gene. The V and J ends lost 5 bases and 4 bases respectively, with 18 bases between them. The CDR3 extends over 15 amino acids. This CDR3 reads CASREVAASGETQYF. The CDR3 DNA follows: TGCGCCAGCAGGGAGGTGGCGGCAAGCGGAGAGACCCAGTACTTC.

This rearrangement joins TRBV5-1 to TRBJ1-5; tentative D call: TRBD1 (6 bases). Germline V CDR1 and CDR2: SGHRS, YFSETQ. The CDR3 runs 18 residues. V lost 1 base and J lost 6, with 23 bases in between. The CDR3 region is CASSLLPTGGRSIQPQHF. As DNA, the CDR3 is TGCGCCAGCAGCTTGCTCCCTACGGGGGGCCGGAGTATTCAGCCCCAGCATTTT.

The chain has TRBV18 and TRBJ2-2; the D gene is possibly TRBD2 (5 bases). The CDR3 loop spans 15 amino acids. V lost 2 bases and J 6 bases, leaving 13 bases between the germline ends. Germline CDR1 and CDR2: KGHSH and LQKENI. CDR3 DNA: TGTGCCAGCTCACCAAGCGGTCTGACGGCCGGGGAGCTGTTTTTT. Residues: CASSPSGLTAGELFF.

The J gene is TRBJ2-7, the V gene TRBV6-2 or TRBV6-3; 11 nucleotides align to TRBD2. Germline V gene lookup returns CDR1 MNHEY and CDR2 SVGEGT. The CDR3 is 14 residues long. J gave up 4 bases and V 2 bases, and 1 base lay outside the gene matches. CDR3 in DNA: TGTGCCAGCAGTTACCTAGCGGGGGGTTACGAGCAGTACTTC. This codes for CASSYLAGGYEQYF.

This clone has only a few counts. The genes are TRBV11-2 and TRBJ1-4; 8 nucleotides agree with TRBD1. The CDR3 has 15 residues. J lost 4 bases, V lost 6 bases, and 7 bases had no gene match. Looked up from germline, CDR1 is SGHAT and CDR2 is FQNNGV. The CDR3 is CASRPGQGYNEKLFF. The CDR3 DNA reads TGTGCCAGCAGACCAGGACAGGGCTATAATGAAAAACTGTTTTTT.